Below, 10 T cell receptor beta chains from the same sample are listed, as sequenced in a study of blood T cell repertoires in COVID-19 (dated by TCRdb to the early 2020s). Library preparation was by the immunoSEQ multiplex PCR assay. Here the immuneACCESS table is served through TCRdb, limited to in-frame sequences with V and J called. Missing clones are a known gap in these copies; in checked studies unresolved V genes cover under half, and the rest lacks a known reason. The sample records 150,000 to 200,000 clones, roughly three quarters of which are singletons. About 17% of the sample is held by the ten biggest clonotypes. Sequencing used PBMCs or T cells enriched from blood (not recorded which). These receptors were obtained from a woman aged 50 to 60 with acute COVID-19.

The chain carries TRBV4-1 and TRBJ2-3, with a tentative D call TRBD1 (7 bases). V was cut by 1 base and J by 0 bases, with 17 bases left in between. The CDR3 loop spans 18 amino acids. CDR1 and CDR2 from the germline V gene are MGHRA and YSYEKL. CDR3 region: CASSQGRGGTASTDTQYF. The CDR3 coding sequence is TGCGCCAGCAGCCAAGGACGAGGGGGGACAGCTAGCACAGATACGCAGTATTTT.

This clone was detected a few times. The J gene is TRBJ1-4, the V gene TRBV7-8; a weak D match, TRBD1 (5 bases). The CDR3 has 15 amino acids. The V end was cut by 6 bases, the J end by 7 bases, with 18 bases between. Germline V gene sequence: CDR1 SGHVS, CDR2 FQNEAQ. CDR3 in DNA: TGTGCCAGCAGTCTAGAGCAGGGCCTTAGTGAAAAACTGTTTTTT. It encodes CASSLEQGLSEKLFF. The full variable domain, completed using reference TRBV7-8 and TRBJ1-4, is GAGVSQSPRYKVAKRGQDVALRCDPISGHVSLFWYQQALGQGPEFLTYFQNEAQLDKSGLPSDRFFAERPEGSVSTLKIQRTQQEDSAVYLCASSLEQGLSEKLFFGSGTQLSVL.

The chain uses TRBV6-1 and TRBJ1-2; D is ambiguous. Germline values: CDR1 MNHNS, CDR2 SASEGT. The CDR3 consists of 16 residues. Between the trimmed V and J ends, which lost 3 bases and 2 bases, there was a span of 16 bases. The CDR3 sequence: CASSEAPTGANYGYTF. DNA for the CDR3: TGTGCCAGCAGTGAGGCACCGACGGGAGCCAACTATGGCTACACCTTC.

V and J are TRBV6-2 or TRBV6-3 and TRBJ2-7; 11 nucleotides agree with TRBD2. The germline V gene encodes CDR1 MNHEY and CDR2 SVGEGT. CDR3 length: 15 residues. J gave up 2 bases and V 5 bases, and 5 bases lay outside the gene matches. The CDR3 spells CASSLGTSGPYEQYV. The CDR3 DNA reads as TGTGCCAGCAGTCTCGGGACTAGCGGACCCTACGAGCAGTACGTC.

The chain uses TRBV5-1 and TRBJ1-3; D possibly corresponds to TRBD1 (6 bases). V was cut by 2 bases and J by 1 base, with 13 bases left in between. The CDR3 contains 16 residues. In germline, CDR1 is SGHRS, CDR2 YFSETQ. Here the CDR3 reads CASSLTTGPSGNTIYF. The CDR3, as DNA: TGCGCCAGCAGCTTAACGACAGGCCCTTCTGGAAACACCATATATTTT. Full variable domain (remainder filled in from reference TRBV5-1 and TRBJ1-3): KAGVTQTPRYLIKTRGQQVTLSCSPISGHRSVSWYQQTPGQGLQFLFEYFSETQRNKGNFPGRFSGRQFSNSRSEMNVSTLELGDSALYLCASSLTTGPSGNTIYFGEGSWLTVV.

This chain uses TRBV6-5 with TRBJ1-2, with 8 bases identical to TRBD1. Germline V gives CDR1 MNHEY, CDR2 SVGAGI. The CDR3 length is 16 residues. The V segment lost 0 bases and the J segment 8 bases; nucleotides outside the gene matches: 11. Written as DNA, the CDR3 is TGTGCCAGCAGTTACTCACAGGGGGTAGAAGGTCGCGGCTACACCTTC. Its protein is CASSYSQGVEGRGYTF.

The V and J genes are TRBV7-3 and TRBJ1-2, with a weak D call TRBD1 (6 bases). The CDR3 totals 15 residues. The V gene's germline CDR1 is SGHTA and CDR2 FQGTGA. The V end lost 5 bases, the J end lost 5 bases, and 18 bases lay between the germline ends. The CDR3 region is CASSPHGGTPYGYTF. The CDR3 bases are TGTGCCAGCAGCCCCCACGGGGGGACACCATATGGCTACACCTTC.

This chain links TRBV7-9 with TRBJ1-4; maybe TRBD1 (6 bases). Trimming removed 2 bases from V and 8 bases from J, with 12 bases in between. The CDR3 contains 14 residues. Germline loops: CDR1 SEHNR, CDR2 FQNEAQ (reference sequence). The chain's CDR3 is CASSLRTAGEKLFF. The DNA for the CDR3 is TGTGCCAGCAGCTTAAGGACAGCGGGGGAAAAACTGTTTTTT.

This chain uses TRBV2 with TRBJ1-4, with 9 positions matching TRBD1. V dropped 0 bases and J dropped 6; count of bases not matched to a gene: 2. The germline V gene encodes CDR1 SNHLY and CDR2 FYNNEI. This CDR3 spans 15 amino acids. The CDR3 loop is CASSEAGTGYEKLFF. The CDR3 DNA is TGTGCCAGCAGTGAAGCGGGGACAGGGTATGAAAAACTGTTTTTT.

The chain uses TRBV18 and TRBJ2-2; tentative D call: TRBD1 (6 bases). Germline CDR1 KGHSH, CDR2 LQKENI. Trimming pared 2 bases from V and 1 base from J, leaving 8 bases between. The CDR3 spans 15 residues. The DNA for the CDR3 is TGTGCCAGCTCACCAGGGACACAGAACACCGGGGAGCTGTTTTTT. Its protein product is CASSPGTQNTGELFF. The variable domain in full, with the rest retrieved from reference TRBV18 and TRBJ2-2, is NAGVMQNPRHLVRRRGQEARLRCSPMKGHSHVYWYRQLPEEGLKFMVYLQKENIIDESGMPKERFSAEFPKEGPSILRIQQVVRGDSAAYFCASSPGTQNTGELFFGEGSRLTVL.